Listed here are 20 T cell receptor beta chains from one sample, sequenced in a study of T cells in Graves' hyperthyroidism and ophthalmopathy. Regions amplified from RNA transcripts were the TCR beta CDR3 regions. The primer set for the first-round RT-PCR of the TCR CDR3 was HTBI. TCRdb redid the calling of the multiplex PCR reads with MiXCR, one entry per CDR3 protein. The sample holds about 600,000 distinct CDR3 sequences, 16% seen once. The source material was blood. The source is a woman aged 35 to 49 with Graves' ophthalmopathy.

The sample holds many counts of this clonotype. This chain connects TRBV28 to TRBJ1-1; 7 nucleotides line up with TRBD1. CDR3 length equals 13 residues. The V gene's germline CDR1 is MDHEN and CDR2 SYDVKM. With 5 bases clipped from V and 10 bases from J, the junction kept 10 bases outside the gene matches. Here the CDR3 DNA reads TGTGCCAGCAGTGCTCACAGGGGTTCGGGAGCTTTCTTT. Protein sequence: CASSAHRGSGAFF.

This clonotype was seen a few times. The chain recombines TRBV5-6 with TRBJ2-3; the D gene is possibly TRBD2 (6 bases). CDR3 length: 14 amino acids. The germline CDR1 and CDR2 sequences are SGHDT and YYEEEE. V lost 0 bases to trimming and J lost 7 bases, with 12 bases between them. The CDR3 here is CASSLVQAGNTQYF. Here the CDR3 DNA reads TGTGCCAGCAGCTTGGTACAGGCGGGGAATACGCAGTATTTT.

This clonotype showed up just a few times. CDR3 loop: CASSEWGARGTEAFF. CDR3 bases: TGTGCCAGCAGTGAATGGGGGGCCCGGGGCACTGAAGCTTTCTTT. V gene TRBV2 combines with J gene TRBJ1-1; TRBD1 might be the D (6 bases). The length of the CDR3 is 15 residues. Deletions cut 2 bases from V and 4 bases from J, with 14 bases between. The germline CDR1 and CDR2 sequences are SNHLY and FYNNEI.

This clonotype was counted once. CDR3 residues: CASQTDPRGGYTF. The CDR3 DNA sequence: TGTGCCAGTCAGACGGACCCTAGAGGTGGCTACACCTTC. The gene calls are TRBV19 and TRBJ1-2; the D is unclear. Germline V lookup: CDR1 LNHDA, CDR2 SQIVND (reference sequence). This CDR3 contains 13 residues. Trimming stripped 8 bases from V and 7 bases from J, with 17 bases between.

Ten or more counts support this clonotype. The rearrangement uses TRBV2 and TRBJ1-5; TRBD1 might be the D (5 bases). The CDR3 contains 13 residues. The germline V and J ends were trimmed by 6 bases and 7 bases, with 13 bases remaining between them. CDR1 is SNHLY and CDR2 is FYNNEI in the germline V gene. In nucleotides, the CDR3 is TGTGCCAGCAGGAGGACATCAGGGCAGCCCCAGCATTTT. It codes for CASRRTSGQPQHF.

In its sample, this clonotype was seen a few times. The V and J genes are TRBV6-1 and TRBJ2-7; D gene unclear. V dropped 4 bases and J dropped 1 base, with 11 bases sitting between them. The CDR3 consists of 14 residues. Germline values: CDR1 MNHNS, CDR2 SASEGT. Written as DNA, the CDR3 is TGTGCCAGCAGTGCGGACCGACCGTCCTACGAGCAGTACTTC. Protein: CASSADRPSYEQYF.

The chain recombines TRBV28 with TRBJ2-1; 8 nucleotides agree with TRBD1. This CDR3 is 15 amino acids long. Germline CDR1 MDHEN, CDR2 SYDVKM. The J segment lost 4 bases and the V segment lost 3 bases, leaving 5 bases of the junction unmatched. The chain's CDR3 is CASSFWTGIYNEQFF. The CDR3 DNA follows: TGTGCCAGCAGTTTCTGGACAGGGATTTACAATGAGCAGTTCTTC.

About this clonotype: One base away lies a much larger clone, so this may be a sequencing read error. This rearrangement joins TRBV20-1 to TRBJ2-1, with 8 bases matching TRBD2. The CDR3 spans 17 residues. After removal of 0 bases from V and 4 bases from J, the junction contained 11 bases not matched to a gene. Germline values: CDR1 DFQATT, CDR2 SNEGSKA (reference sequence). The CDR3 loop is CSARDLFNGGAYNEQFF. Written as DNA, the CDR3 is TGCAGTGCTAGAGATCTGTTCAACGGGGGGGCATACAATGAGCAGTTCTTC.

The rearrangement links TRBV20-1 to TRBJ2-2; weak D call: TRBD2 (5 bases). The CDR3 has 13 residues. V lost 5 bases to trimming and J lost 2 bases, with 9 bases between them. CDR1 DFQATT and CDR2 SNEGSKA come from the germline V gene (reference sequence). The CDR3 DNA reads TGCAGTGCTCCCGGGGTCAACACCGGGGAGCTGTTTTTT. It encodes CSAPGVNTGELFF.

V and J are TRBV18 and TRBJ1-5; D call uncertain. Trimming stripped 3 bases from V and 6 bases from J, with 12 bases between. Germline CDR1 is KGHSH and CDR2 is LQKENI. This CDR3 region has 14 residues. CDR3 DNA sequence: TGTGCCAGCTCACCGGAGGTTACCGGTCAGCCCCAGCATTTT. Its protein product is CASSPEVTGQPQHF.

This clonotype showed up just once. The rearrangement links TRBV3-1 to TRBJ1-1, with D unresolved. Germline assignment: CDR1 LGHDT and CDR2 YNNKEL (reference sequence). The ends were cut back, 0 bases at V and 9 bases at J, with 14 bases in the middle. The CDR3 covers 14 residues. CDR3 in DNA: TGTGCCAGCAGCCAAGAAGGCGGCCAGGAAAAAGCTTTCTTT. Translation gives CASSQEGGQEKAFF.

This clonotype was seen only a few times. The chain couples TRBV18 to TRBJ1-6; 11 bases are shared with TRBD1. The length of the CDR3 is 16 residues. Germline V gene sequence: CDR1 KGHSH, CDR2 LQKENI. V lost 2 bases and J lost 8; bases outside the gene matches: 5. The CDR3 DNA reads TGTGCCAGCTCACCATTGCGGGGACAGGGGGATTCACCCCTCCACTTT. Protein product: CASSPLRGQGDSPLHF.

The sample holds many counts of this clonotype. V gene TRBV11-2 combines with J gene TRBJ2-7, with a possible D match to TRBD2 (7 bases). V gave up 5 bases and J gave up 3 bases, with 17 bases separating them. CDR1 is SGHAT, CDR2 FQNNGV, per germline. This CDR3 is 15 amino acids long. The CDR3 coding sequence is TGTGCCAGCAGCCCCTTTGGGGGCGGGAGCTACGAGCAGTACTTC. Translating it yields CASSPFGGGSYEQYF.

This rearrangement joins TRBV5-1 to TRBJ2-1; 10 positions match TRBD2. Germline V CDR1 and CDR2: SGHRS, YFSETQ. The CDR3 has 19 amino acids. Trimming removed 2 bases from V and 5 bases from J; junction bases left unmatched: 16. Here the CDR3 reads CASSLERLAGASIHNEQFF. CDR3 nucleotides: TGCGCCAGCAGCTTAGAGCGTCTAGCGGGGGCGTCAATCCACAATGAGCAGTTCTTC.

This clonotype has just a few counts. This chain links TRBV19 with TRBJ2-7, with a weak D call TRBD2 (6 bases). The CDR3 spans 15 residues. Germline V gene lookup returns CDR1 LNHDA and CDR2 SQIVND (reference sequence). With 5 bases removed from V and 6 bases from J, the gap between germline ends came to 20 bases. CDR3 sequence: CASSSLGDGGSEQYF. CDR3 in DNA: TGTGCCAGTAGTTCTCTCGGGGACGGGGGAAGCGAGCAGTACTTC.

Many counts were recorded for this clonotype. The J gene is TRBJ2-1, the V gene TRBV7-2, with 9 bases that match TRBD2. Germline V gene data show CDR1 as SGHTA and CDR2 as FQGNSA. The CDR3 spans 16 residues. Trimming at V came to 0 bases and at J to 7 bases, leaving 7 bases not matched to a gene. CDR3 amino acids: CASSLASAGGQNEQFF. Here the CDR3 DNA reads TGTGCCAGCAGCTTAGCATCGGCGGGGGGGCAGAATGAGCAGTTCTTC.

This clonotype was seen only once. The chain has TRBV27 and TRBJ2-7, with a tentative D call TRBD1 (6 bases). The germline V and J ends were trimmed by 2 bases and 2 bases, with 19 bases remaining between them. The CDR3 loop spans 17 amino acids. Looked up from germline, CDR1 is MNHEY and CDR2 is SMNVEV (reference sequence). CDR3 residues: CASSLSSPGAITYEQYF. The CDR3 nucleotides read TGTGCCAGCAGTTTAAGCTCCCCAGGGGCGATTACCTACGAGCAGTACTTC.

This clonotype has ten or more counts. In DNA, the CDR3 is TGTGCCAGCAGTGAGGACAGGGCTAACCAAGAGACCCAGTACTTC. This gives the protein CASSEDRANQETQYF. The chain employs TRBV2 and TRBJ2-5, with 8 bases aligning to TRBD1. The germline gives CDR1 SNHLY, CDR2 FYNNEI. The junction had 3 bases not matched to a gene; V was cut back by 3 bases and J by 0 bases. This CDR3 is 15 amino acids long.

V usage is TRBV19 and J usage is TRBJ1-5; no firm D call. Germline CDR1 LNHDA, CDR2 SQIVND (reference sequence). The V and J ends lost 1 base and 0 bases respectively, with 13 bases between them. The CDR3 is made up of 17 amino acids. The CDR3 DNA reads TGTGCCAGTAGTATAGGCCCCGGGTCGGTTAGCAATCAGCCCCAGCATTTT. It yields the protein CASSIGPGSVSNQPQHF.

The rearrangement uses TRBV27 and TRBJ1-2; D is uncertain. The V and J ends lost 4 bases and 4 bases respectively, with 10 bases between them. The V gene's germline CDR1 is MNHEY and CDR2 SMNVEV (reference sequence). There are 13 residues in the CDR3. The CDR3 region has the DNA TGTGCCAGCAGTTCGACGAGTAGCTATGGCTACACCTTC. It is translated as CASSSTSSYGYTF.